The rows below give T cell receptor beta chains drawn from one sample of a study of T cells in Graves' hyperthyroidism and ophthalmopathy. TCRdb recomputed calls from the multiplex PCR reads with MiXCR, one row per CDR3 protein. This sample yields about 340,000 distinct CDR3 sequences, of which approximately 18% are seen a single time; under 55% belongs to the top ten. Material: blood. The source is a woman between 45 and 65 years old with Graves' hyperthyroidism. Each CDR3 is given with its conserved first and last residue. A D gene is named only where the DNA matches it firmly. Only part of the rows carry a size: once, few, many, or a class if the clone is expanded.

>TRBV11-2|15|-|many|TRBJ2-5
TGTGCCAGCAGCTTAGATCCGCTAGCACGAGAGACCCAGTACTTC
CASSLDPLARETQYF
>TRBV6-1|13|-|many|TRBJ1-5
TGTGCCAGCAGTGGCCCGGGACCTCAGCCCCAGCATTTT
CASSGPGPQPQHF
>TRBV28|14|-|many|TRBJ2-1
TGTGCCAGCACCCTGAAAGGTCCCCTCAATGAGCAGTTCTTC
CASTLKGPLNEQFF
>TRBV20-1|14|-|many|TRBJ2-1
TGCAGTGCTAGGACTAGGGAGGCCTACAATGAGCAGTTCTTC
CSARTREAYNEQFF
>TRBV12-3/TRBV12-4|13|-|few|TRBJ2-1
TGTGCCAGCAGTTTTACCAGGTTTGATGAGCAGTTCTTC
CASSFTRFDEQFF
>TRBV29-1|13|-|-|TRBJ2-1
TGCATCGGGATCAGGCAGGGATACAATGAGCAGTTCTTC
CIGIRQGYNEQFF
>TRBV19|13|-|-|TRBJ1-1
TGTGCCAGTAGTATCGGGACCAAATTAGCTGCTTTCTTT
CASSIGTKLAAFF
>TRBV19|14|TRBD1|few|TRBJ2-5
TGTGCCAGTAGTAAGGAACGGGACAGACCAAGAGTCAACTTC
CASSKERDRPRVNF
>TRBV12-3/TRBV12-4|13|TRBD2|many|TRBJ2-7
TGTGCCAGCAGTTTGGGACTAGCAGCTCGGCAGTACTTC
CASSLGLAARQYF
>TRBV6-1|18|-|many|TRBJ1-6
TGTGCCAGCAGTCGAGAGGCGGGCAGGGTGGGGAGTAATTCACCCCTCCACTTT
CASSREAGRVGSNSPLHF
>TRBV2|14|TRBD1|-|TRBJ1-4
TGTGCCAGTCACCAGGGGGCCCCAAATGAAAAACTGTTTTTT
CASHQGAPNEKLFF
>TRBV7-8|16|TRBD1|many|TRBJ1-5
TGTGCCAGCAGCCCGCGACAGGGGGATAGCAATCAGCCCCAGCATTTT
CASSPRQGDSNQPQHF
>TRBV7-9|12|-|many|TRBJ2-2
TGTGCCAGCAGCCTCTACACCGGGGAGCTGTTTTTT
CASSLYTGELFF
>TRBV30|13|-|many|TRBJ2-2
TGTGCCTGGACTAGAGGACGCACCGGGGAGCTGTTTTTT
CAWTRGRTGELFF
>TRBV2|16|-|many|TRBJ1-1
TGTGCCAGCAGTGAAGCAGGGCGACACCAGTACACTGAAGCTTTCTTT
CASSEAGRHQYTEAFF
>TRBV10-3|15|TRBD2|-|TRBJ2-2
TGTGCCATCAGTGAACCGGGACTAGACACCGGGGAGCTGTTTTTT
CAISEPGLDTGELFF
>TRBV27|13|-|-|TRBJ2-4
TGTGCCAGCAGTTGGGCCCCGAGGGGCATTCAGTACTTC
CASSWAPRGIQYF
>TRBV2|13|-|many|TRBJ1-1
TGTGCCAGCAGTGAAGCGGGTTTGGGTCAAGCTTTCTTT
CASSEAGLGQAFF
>TRBV20-1|16|TRBD2|many|TRBJ2-5
TGCAGTGCTAGAGATCCCTCCCGCCTAGCGGGAGAGACCCAGTACTTC
CSARDPSRLAGETQYF
>TRBV3-1|16|-|few|TRBJ2-6
TGTGCCAGCAGCCAAGATATGGTTTCTGGGGCCAACGTCCTGACTTTC
CASSQDMVSGANVLTF
>TRBV5-1|12|-|few|TRBJ2-7
TGCGCCGGCAGCTCGAGCTCCTACGAGCAGTACTTC
CAGSSSSYEQYF
>TRBV3-1|14|TRBD1|few|TRBJ1-6
TGTGCCAGCAGCCAGATAGGACAGGGGGTCACCCTCCACTTT
CASSQIGQGVTLHF
>TRBV11-2|14|-|many|TRBJ1-6
TGTGCCAGCCGTGGAGGGAGAAGGGATTCACCCCTCCACTTT
CASRGGRRDSPLHF
>TRBV2|16|-|many|TRBJ2-7
TGTGCCAGCAGTGAAAGTCCCGACAGAAGCTCCTACGAGCAGTACTTC
CASSESPDRSSYEQYF
>TRBV12-3/TRBV12-4|15|TRBD1|-|TRBJ2-3
TGTGCCAGCAGAGGGAGGACAGGGGTCACAGATACGCAGTATTTT
CASRGRTGVTDTQYF
>TRBV25-1|16|TRBD1|-|TRBJ1-2
TGTGCCAGCAGTGAGCCTCCTGGACAGGGGTCTCATGGCTACACCTTC
CASSEPPGQGSHGYTF